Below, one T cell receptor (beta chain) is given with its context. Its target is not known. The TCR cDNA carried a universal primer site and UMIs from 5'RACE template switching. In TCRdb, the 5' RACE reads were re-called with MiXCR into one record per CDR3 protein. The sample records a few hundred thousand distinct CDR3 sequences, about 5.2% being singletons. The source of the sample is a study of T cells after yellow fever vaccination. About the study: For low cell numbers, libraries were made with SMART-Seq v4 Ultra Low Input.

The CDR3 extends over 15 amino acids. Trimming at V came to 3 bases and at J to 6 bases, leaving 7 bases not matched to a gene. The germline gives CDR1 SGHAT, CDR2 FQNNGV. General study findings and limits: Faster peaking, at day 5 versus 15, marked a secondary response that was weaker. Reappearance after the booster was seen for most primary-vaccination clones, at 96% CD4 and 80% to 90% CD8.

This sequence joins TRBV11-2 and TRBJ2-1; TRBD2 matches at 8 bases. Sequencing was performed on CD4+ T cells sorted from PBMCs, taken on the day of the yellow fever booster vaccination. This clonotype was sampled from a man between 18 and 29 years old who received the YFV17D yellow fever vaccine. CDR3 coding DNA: TGTGCCAGCAGCTTCGCGGGGGGTTCGAGCAATGAGCAGTTCTTC. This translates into CASSFAGGSSNEQFF.